This T cell receptor (beta chain) was profiled in a study of shared clonotypes between healthy human individuals. In germline, CDR1 is SQVTM, CDR2 ANQGSEA. Trimming shortened V by 0 bases and J by 1 base, and 10 bases separated the two germline ends. CDR3 size: 14 residues. Several immunoSEQ 96-well plates shared each subset's DNA, each plate a replicate. Data came from immunoSEQ multiplex PCR; TCRdb stores just in-frame clones and leaves some out. Seen here are about 460,000 clones, approximately 71% observed once, and the top ten hold about 12%. Concerning this clone itself: The antigen is not known.

Findings and caveats of the study: Represented diversity (both genetic and exposure-history) was limited by the small number of donors.

The TCR comes from a woman between 40 and 50 years old in good health. Some clones in this sample may be carry-over from other donors' samples. Sequencing used PBMCs. V gene TRBV29-1 combines with J gene TRBJ2-7; no clear D. The DNA for the CDR3 is TGCAGCGTTGAAGATGTGGGCCCGTCCTACGAGCAGTACTTC. It encodes CSVEDVGPSYEQYF.